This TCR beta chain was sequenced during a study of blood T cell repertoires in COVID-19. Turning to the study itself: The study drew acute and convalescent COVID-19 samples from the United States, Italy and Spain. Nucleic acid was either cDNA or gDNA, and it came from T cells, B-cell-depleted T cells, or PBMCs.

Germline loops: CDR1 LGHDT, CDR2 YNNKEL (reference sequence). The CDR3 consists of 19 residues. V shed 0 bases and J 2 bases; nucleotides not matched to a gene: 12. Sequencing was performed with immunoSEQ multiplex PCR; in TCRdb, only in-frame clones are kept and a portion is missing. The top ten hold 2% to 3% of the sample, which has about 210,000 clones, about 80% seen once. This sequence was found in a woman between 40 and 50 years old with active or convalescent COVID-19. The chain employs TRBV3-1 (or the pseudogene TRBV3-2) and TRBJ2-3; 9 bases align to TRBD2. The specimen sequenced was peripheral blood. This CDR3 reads CASSQDGRLRGGTTDTQYF. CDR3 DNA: TGTGCCAGCAGCCAAGATGGTCGCTTGCGGGGGGGAACCACAGATACGCAGTATTTT.